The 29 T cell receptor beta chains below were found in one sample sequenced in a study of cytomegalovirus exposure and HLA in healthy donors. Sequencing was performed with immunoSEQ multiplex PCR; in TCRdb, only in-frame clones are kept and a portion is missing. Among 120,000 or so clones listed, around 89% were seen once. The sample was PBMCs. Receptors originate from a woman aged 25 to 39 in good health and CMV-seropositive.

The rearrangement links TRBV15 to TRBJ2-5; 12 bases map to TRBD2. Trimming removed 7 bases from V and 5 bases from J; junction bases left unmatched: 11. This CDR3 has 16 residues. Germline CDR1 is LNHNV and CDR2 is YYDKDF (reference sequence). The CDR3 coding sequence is TGTGCCACCAAGGAAAGAGGACTAGCGGGATTGGAGACCCAGTACTTC. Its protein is CATKERGLAGLETQYF.

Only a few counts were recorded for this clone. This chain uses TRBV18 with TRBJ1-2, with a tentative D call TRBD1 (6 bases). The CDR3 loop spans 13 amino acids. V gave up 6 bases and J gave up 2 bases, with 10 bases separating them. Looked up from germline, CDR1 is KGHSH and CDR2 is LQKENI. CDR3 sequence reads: CASSHGQNYGYTF. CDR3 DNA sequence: TGTGCCAGCTCCCACGGACAGAACTATGGCTACACCTTC.

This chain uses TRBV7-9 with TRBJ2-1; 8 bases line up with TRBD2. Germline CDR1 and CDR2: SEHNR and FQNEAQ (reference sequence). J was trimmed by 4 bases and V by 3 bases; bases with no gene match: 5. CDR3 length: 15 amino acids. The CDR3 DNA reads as TGTGCCAGCAGCTTTCCGGGACTAGGGTACAATGAGCAGTTCTTC. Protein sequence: CASSFPGLGYNEQFF.

CDR3 coding DNA: TGTGCCAGCAGCGGACAGGGTTCAGGGAACACTGAAGCTTTCTTT. This translates into CASSGQGSGNTEAFF. This chain uses TRBV5-4 with TRBJ1-1; TRBD1 matches 8 bases. J lost 1 base, V lost 4 bases, and 6 bases had no gene match. The germline V gene encodes CDR1 SGHNT and CDR2 YYREEE (reference sequence). This CDR3 has 15 residues.

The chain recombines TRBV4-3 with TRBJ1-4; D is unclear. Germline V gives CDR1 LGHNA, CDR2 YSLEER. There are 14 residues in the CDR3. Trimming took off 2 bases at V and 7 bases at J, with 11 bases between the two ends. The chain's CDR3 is CASSQIPVAEKLFF. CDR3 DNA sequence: TGCGCCAGCAGCCAAATTCCAGTTGCTGAAAAACTGTTTTTT.

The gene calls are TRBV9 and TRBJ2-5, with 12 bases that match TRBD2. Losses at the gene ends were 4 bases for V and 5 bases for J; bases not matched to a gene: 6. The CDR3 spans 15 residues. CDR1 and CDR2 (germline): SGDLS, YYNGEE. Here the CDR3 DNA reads TGTGCCAGCAGCCTTCTGGGGACTAGCGGGGAGACCCAGTACTTC. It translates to CASSLLGTSGETQYF.

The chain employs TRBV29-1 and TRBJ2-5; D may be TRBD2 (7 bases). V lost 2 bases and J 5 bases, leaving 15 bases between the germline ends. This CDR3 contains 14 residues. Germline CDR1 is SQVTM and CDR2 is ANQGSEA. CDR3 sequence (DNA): TGCAGCGTTGAACCGAGGGAGGGGGGGGAGACCCAGTACTTC. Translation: CSVEPREGGETQYF.

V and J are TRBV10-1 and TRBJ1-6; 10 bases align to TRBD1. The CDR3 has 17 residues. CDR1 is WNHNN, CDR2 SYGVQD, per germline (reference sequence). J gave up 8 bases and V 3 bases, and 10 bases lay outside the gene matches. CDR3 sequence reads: CASSDPGQGSRDSPLHF. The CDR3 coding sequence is TGCGCCAGCAGTGACCCGGGACAGGGGTCACGGGATTCACCCCTCCACTTT.

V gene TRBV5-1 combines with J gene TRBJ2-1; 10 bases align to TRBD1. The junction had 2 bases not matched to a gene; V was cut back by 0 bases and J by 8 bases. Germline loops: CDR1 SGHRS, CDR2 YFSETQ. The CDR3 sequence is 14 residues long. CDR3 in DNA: TGCGCCAGCAGCTTGGGACAGGGGGCCGATGAGCAGTTCTTC. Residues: CASSLGQGADEQFF.

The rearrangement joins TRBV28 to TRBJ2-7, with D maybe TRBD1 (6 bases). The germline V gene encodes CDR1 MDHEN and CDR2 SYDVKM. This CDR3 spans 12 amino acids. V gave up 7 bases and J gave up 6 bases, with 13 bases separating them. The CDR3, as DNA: TGTGCCAGCAACGGTGGGGGCTCCGAGCAGTACTTC. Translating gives CASNGGGSEQYF.

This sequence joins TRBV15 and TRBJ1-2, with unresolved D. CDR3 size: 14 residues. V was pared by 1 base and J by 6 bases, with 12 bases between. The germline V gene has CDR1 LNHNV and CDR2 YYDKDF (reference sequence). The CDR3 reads CATSRVRGLDGYTF. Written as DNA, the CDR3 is TGTGCCACCAGCAGAGTACGAGGGTTAGATGGCTACACCTTC.

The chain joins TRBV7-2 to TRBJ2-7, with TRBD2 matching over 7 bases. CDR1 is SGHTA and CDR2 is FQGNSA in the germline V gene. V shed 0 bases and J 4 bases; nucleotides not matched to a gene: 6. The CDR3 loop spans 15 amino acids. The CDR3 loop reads CASSLAGGRRYEQYF. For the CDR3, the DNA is TGTGCCAGCAGCTTAGCGGGCGGGAGACGGTACGAGCAGTACTTC.

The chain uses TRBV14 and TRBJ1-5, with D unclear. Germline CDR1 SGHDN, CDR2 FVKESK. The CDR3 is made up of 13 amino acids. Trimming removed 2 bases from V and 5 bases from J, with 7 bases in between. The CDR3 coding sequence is TGTGCCAGCAGCCAAAGAGGCGATCAGCCCCAGCATTTT. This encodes CASSQRGDQPQHF.

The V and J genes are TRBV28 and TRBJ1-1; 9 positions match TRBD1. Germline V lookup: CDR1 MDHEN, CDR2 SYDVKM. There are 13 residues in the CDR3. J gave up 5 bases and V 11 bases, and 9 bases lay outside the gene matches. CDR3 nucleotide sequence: TGTGCCGCCTACGACAGGGGGAAGACTGAAGCTTTCTTT. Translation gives CAAYDRGKTEAFF.

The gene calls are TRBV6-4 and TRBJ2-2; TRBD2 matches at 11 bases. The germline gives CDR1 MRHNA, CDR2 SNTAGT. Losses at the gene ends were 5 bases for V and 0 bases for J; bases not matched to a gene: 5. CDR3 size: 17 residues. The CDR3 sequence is CASSQTSGGANTGELFF. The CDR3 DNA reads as TGTGCCAGCAGTCAAACTAGCGGGGGCGCGAACACCGGGGAGCTGTTTTTT.

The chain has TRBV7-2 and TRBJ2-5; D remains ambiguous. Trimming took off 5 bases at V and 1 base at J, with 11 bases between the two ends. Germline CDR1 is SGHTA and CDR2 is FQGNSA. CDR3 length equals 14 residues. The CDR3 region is CASSRGAVQETQYF. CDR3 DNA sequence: TGTGCCAGCAGCCGTGGTGCAGTCCAAGAGACCCAGTACTTC.

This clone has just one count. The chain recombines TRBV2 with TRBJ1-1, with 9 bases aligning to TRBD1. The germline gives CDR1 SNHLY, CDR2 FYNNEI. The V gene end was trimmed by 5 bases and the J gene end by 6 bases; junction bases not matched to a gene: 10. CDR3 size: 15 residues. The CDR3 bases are TGTGCCAGCAGTAAAGAGGGGACAGGGAATGCTGAAGCTTTCTTT. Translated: CASSKEGTGNAEAFF.

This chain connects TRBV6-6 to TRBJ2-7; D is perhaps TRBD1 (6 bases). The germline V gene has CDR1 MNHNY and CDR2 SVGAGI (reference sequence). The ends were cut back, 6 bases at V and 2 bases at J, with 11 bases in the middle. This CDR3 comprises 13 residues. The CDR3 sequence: CASSRQEAYEQYF. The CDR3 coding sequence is TGTGCCAGCAGCCGACAGGAGGCCTACGAGCAGTACTTC.

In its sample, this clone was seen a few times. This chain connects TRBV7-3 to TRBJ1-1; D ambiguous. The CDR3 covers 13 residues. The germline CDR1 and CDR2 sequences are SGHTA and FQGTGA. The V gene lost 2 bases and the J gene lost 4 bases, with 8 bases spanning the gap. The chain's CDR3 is CASSLDLSTEAFF. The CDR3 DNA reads TGTGCCAGCAGCTTAGATTTGAGCACTGAAGCTTTCTTT.

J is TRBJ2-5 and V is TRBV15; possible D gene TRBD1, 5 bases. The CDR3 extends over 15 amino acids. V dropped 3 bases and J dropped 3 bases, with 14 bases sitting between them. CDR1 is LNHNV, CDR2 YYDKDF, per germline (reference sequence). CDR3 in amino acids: CATSRAPQEKETQYF. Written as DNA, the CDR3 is TGTGCCACCAGCAGGGCCCCACAGGAGAAAGAGACCCAGTACTTC. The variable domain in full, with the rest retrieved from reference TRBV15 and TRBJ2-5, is DAMVIQNPRYQVTQFGKPVTLSCSQTLNHNVMYWYQQKSSQAPKLLFHYYDKDFNNEADTPDNFQSRRPNTSFCFLDIRSPGLGDTAMYLCATSRAPQEKETQYFGPGTRLLVL.

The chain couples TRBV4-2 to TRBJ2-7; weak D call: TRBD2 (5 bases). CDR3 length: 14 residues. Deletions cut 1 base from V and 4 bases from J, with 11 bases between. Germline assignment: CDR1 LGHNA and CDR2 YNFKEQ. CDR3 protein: CASSQGLQLYEQYF. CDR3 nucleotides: TGTGCCAGCAGCCAAGGACTACAGTTGTACGAGCAGTACTTC.

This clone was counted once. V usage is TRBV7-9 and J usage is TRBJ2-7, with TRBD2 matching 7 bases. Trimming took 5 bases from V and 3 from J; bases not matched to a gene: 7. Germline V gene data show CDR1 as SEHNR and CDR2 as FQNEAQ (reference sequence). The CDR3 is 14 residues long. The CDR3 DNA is TGTGCCAGCAGCCCCCCGCTAGCGGACTACGAGCAGTACTTC. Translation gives CASSPPLADYEQYF.

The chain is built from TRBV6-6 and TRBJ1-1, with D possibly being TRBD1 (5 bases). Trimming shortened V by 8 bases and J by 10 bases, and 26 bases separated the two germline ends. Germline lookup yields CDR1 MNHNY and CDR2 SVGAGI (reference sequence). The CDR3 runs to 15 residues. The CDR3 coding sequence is TGTGCCAGCTGCGCTTCGGGAGGGGCGAACCATGGAGCTTTCTTT. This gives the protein CASCASGGANHGAFF.

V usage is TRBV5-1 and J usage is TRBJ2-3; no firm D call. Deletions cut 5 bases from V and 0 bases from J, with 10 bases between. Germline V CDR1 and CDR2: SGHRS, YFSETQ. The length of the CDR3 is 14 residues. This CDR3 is CASRTQTSTDTQYF. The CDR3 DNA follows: TGCGCCAGCAGAACGCAAACTAGCACAGATACGCAGTATTTT.

DNA for the CDR3: TGTGCCAGCAGTTCGATCCGGGACAGGGGGTACTACGAGCAGTACTTC. This codes for CASSSIRDRGYYEQYF. This rearrangement joins TRBV27 to TRBJ2-7; 11 bases line up with TRBD1. This CDR3 has 16 residues. The V gene end was trimmed by 4 bases and the J gene end by 3 bases; junction bases not matched to a gene: 8. Germline CDR1 reads MNHEY; CDR2 reads SMNVEV (reference sequence).

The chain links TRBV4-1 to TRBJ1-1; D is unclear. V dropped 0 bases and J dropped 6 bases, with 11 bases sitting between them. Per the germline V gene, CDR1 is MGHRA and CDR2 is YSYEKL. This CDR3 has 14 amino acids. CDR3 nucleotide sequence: TGCGCCAGCAGCCAAGATACAAAACGCCCTGAAGCTTTCTTT. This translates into CASSQDTKRPEAFF.

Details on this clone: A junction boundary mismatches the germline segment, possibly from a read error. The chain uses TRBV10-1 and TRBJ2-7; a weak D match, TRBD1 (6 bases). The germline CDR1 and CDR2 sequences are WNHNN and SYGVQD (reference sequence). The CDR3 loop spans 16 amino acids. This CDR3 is CASSSSFFGQTYEQYF. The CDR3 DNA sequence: TGCGCCAGCAGTTCCTCCTTCTTTGGACAGACCTACGAACAGTACTTC.

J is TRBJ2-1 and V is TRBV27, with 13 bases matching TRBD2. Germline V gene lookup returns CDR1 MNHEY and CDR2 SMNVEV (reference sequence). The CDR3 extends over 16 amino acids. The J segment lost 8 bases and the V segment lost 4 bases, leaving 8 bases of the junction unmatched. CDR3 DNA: TGTGCCAGCAGTTCCTTGACTAGCGGGGGGCCGGATGAGCAGTTCTTC. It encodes CASSSLTSGGPDEQFF.

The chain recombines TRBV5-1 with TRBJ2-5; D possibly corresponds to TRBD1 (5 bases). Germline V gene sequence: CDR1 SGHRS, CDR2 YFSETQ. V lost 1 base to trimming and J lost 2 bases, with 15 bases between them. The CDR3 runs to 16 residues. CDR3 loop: CASSLNNRRWQETQYF. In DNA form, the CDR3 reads TGCGCCAGCAGCTTGAATAACAGGCGGTGGCAAGAGACCCAGTACTTC.